This T cell receptor (beta chain) appears in the sequencing data of a study of shared clonotypes between healthy human individuals. V dropped 7 bases and J dropped 6 bases, with 11 bases sitting between them. The CDR3 loop spans 12 amino acids. Germline CDR1 reads MGHRA; CDR2 reads YSYEKL. All the donors were Caucasian adults who lived in Nashville, Tennessee. Libraries were prepared by immunoSEQ multiplex PCR; TCRdb keeps only in-frame clonotypes and omits some of them. In the table there are 2 million to 3 million clones, over 85% of which are singletons. Sequenced: naive CD4+ T cells from PBMCs. Specified subset: CD45RA+ positively selected. The chain joins TRBV4-1 to TRBJ2-3; no reliable D call. The receptor was isolated from a man aged 18-30 years in good health. Some clones in this sample may be carry-over from other donors' samples. CDR3 coding DNA: TGCGCCAGCACCCGAAATTTCGATACGCAGTATTTT. It codes for CASTRNFDTQYF.